This entry features one T cell receptor (beta chain) sequence. Its antigen is not identified. V lost 2 bases and J lost 7, with 16 bases in between. This CDR3 is built from 14 residues. Germline CDR1 and CDR2: SGHRS and YFSETQ. This sample was taken from a study of identical twins. Study results and caveats: Monozygotic twin pairs showed more out-of-frame TCR alpha sharing than models estimated.

TCRdb processed the 5' RACE reads anew with MiXCR; each CDR3 protein has one entry. The sample lists 1.5 million to 2 million distinct CDR3 sequences; 32% were seen once. The chain carries TRBV5-1 and TRBJ2-7; possibly TRBD2 for D (5 bases). Sequenced: cord blood. This clonotype was obtained from a newborn girl in good health. The CDR3 DNA reads as TGCGCCAGCAGCTTAGGAGGCTCCACGGATGAGCAGTACTTC. Its protein product is CASSLGGSTDEQYF.